This T cell receptor (beta chain) was documented in a study of identical twins (TCRdb year 2016). About the study as a whole: The study deep-sequenced TCR alpha and beta repertoires from monozygotic twins, unrelated adults of various ages and cord blood to test whether fetal clonotypes persist. To rule out contamination, replicate twin experiments were performed at different times with different library preparation protocols. Results and caveats for the whole study, not just this receptor: In monozygotic twins, out-of-frame TCR alpha sharing was systematically underestimated by recombination models, although the models agreed with sharing between unrelated individuals. Fewer insertions were carried by abundant cord blood beta clonotypes, a similar but weaker trend appeared in young adult naive repertoires, and no such trend appeared in memory repertoires. Because the same donors could not be followed over many years, the conclusions depended on cross-sectional statistical analysis. In beta out-of-frame sequences, excess twin sharing was weaker, because having fewer shared sequences lowered the signal-to-noise ratio. Out-of-frame TCR alpha sequences shared between twins showed an excess of low generation-probability sequences compared with coincidental sharing between unrelated individuals. Zero-insertion analyses could be partly confounded by invariant T cells such as MAIT and iNKT, although diverse VJ usage argued against such confounding for most clonotypes.

The CDR3 starts with the cysteine, ends with the phenylalanine, and has 14 residues. Only the CDR3 DNA stays, 42 bases, in frame from base 1. The V end gives up 5 bases and the J end 4 bases, leaving 4 bases in the junction not matched to a gene. CDR1 and CDR2, looked up from the germline V gene, are SGHTA and FQGTGA. This clonotype was seen at least ten times. No antigen is known for it. No base quality values were provided; no much bigger clone lies one nucleotide off. Every donor in the study was a healthy Caucasian. Three pairs of female monozygotic twins, all aged roughly 18 to 29 years, made up the twin cohort. Miltenyi CD45RO+ enrichment and human naive T-cell isolation kits were used to isolate memory (CD45RO+) and naive T cells from PBMC. Library generation was performed with 5' RACE. Sequencer: Illumina HiSeq 2000. Template switching introduced a universal primer binding site; the final cDNA contained a unique molecular identifier, enabling accurate counting of TCR cDNA molecules. Specific primers in the conserved constant-segment region were used to synthesize first-strand cDNA for TCR alpha and beta chains. Each cDNA library was double barcoded, with a SMART-Mk sample barcode plus Illumina barcodes, to control for contamination. TruSeq adapter sequences along with Illumina sample barcodes were introduced in two successive PCR steps. Sequencing of the TCR alpha and beta cDNA libraries was done on the Illumina HiSeq platform using custom primers. On the study's bioinformatics: MiGEC processed the raw reads to extract unique molecular identifiers, while MiXCR was used to determine the CDR3 positions. Recombination models were inferred per individual with the repgenHMM and IGoR tools using an EM algorithm. The analysis of shared clonotypes was done with the tcR package in R, with sharing normalized by the product of cloneset sizes. Out-of-frame nonproductive sequences were analyzed to study raw recombination free of thymic and clonal selection effects. TCRdb handled the public reads itself, with Q25 trimming in fastp and clone calling in MiXCR, and kept productive beta chains. Rows are combined by CDR3 protein, so each entry shows the most common genes and DNA. These V and J calls originate from TCRdb's pipeline instead of the authors' own analysis. The sample includes roughly 240,000 distinct CDR3 sequences, with 5.5% to 7% observed a single time. The top ten hold roughly 3.7% of the sample.

In addition, the sample was reused for a study of yellow fever vaccine responses in identical twins. That second report states: According to the authors, in identical twins the way T cells responded to vaccination appeared partly convergent and partly personalized. In identical twins, the study followed T cell clones that responded to the vaccine with precision.

The sequenced sample was memory (CD45RO+) T cells sorted from blood. Per the publication, the cell subset or site label means: CD45RO+ enriched T cells. The chain links TRBV7-3 with TRBJ2-3; the junction holds 9 bases that match TRBD1. The TCR originated in a young woman in good health. The CDR3 in this case is CASSVQGAADTQYF. The base sequence is TGTGCCAGCAGCGTACAGGGGGCCGCAGATACGCAGTATTTT. Supplemented by the reference TRBV7-3 and TRBJ2-3 proteins around the CDR3, the complete variable domain is GAGVSQTPSNKVTEKGKYVELRCDPISGHTALYWYRQSLGQGPEFLIYFQGTGAADDSGLPNDRFFAVRPEGSVSTLKIQRTERGDSAVYLCASSVQGAADTQYFGPGTRLTVL.